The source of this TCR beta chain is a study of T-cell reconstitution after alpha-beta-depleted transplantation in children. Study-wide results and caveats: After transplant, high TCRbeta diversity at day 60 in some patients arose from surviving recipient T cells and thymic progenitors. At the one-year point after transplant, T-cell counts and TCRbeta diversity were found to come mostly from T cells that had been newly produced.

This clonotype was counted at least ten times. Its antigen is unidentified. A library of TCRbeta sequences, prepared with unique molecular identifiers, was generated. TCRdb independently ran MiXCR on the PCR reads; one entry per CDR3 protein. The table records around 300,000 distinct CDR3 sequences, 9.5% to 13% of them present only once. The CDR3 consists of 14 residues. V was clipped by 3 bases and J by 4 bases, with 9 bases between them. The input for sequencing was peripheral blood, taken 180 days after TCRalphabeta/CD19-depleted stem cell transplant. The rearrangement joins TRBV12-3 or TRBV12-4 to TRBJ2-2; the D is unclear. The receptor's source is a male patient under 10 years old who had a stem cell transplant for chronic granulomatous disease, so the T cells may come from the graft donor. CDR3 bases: TGTGCCAGCAGTTTCCGTATATCCACCGGGGAGCTGTTTTTT. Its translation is CASSFRISTGELFF.